The 6 T cell receptor beta chains given below trace back to one sample, sequenced in a study of blood T cell repertoires in COVID-19. Generated by immunoSEQ multiplex PCR, the TCRdb table keeps only in-frame clones and is missing some. The sample includes 150,000 to 200,000 clones, around 85% seen only once; the top ten take under 8%. The specimen was PBMCs or T cells enriched from blood (not recorded which). All receptors come from a man aged 40-55 years who had recovered from COVID-19.

The chain employs TRBV19 and TRBJ2-1, with TRBD2 matching 8 bases. Looked up from germline, CDR1 is LNHDA and CDR2 is SQIVND (reference sequence). Trimming at V came to 3 bases and at J to 12 bases, leaving 10 bases not matched to a gene. The CDR3 runs to 14 residues. This CDR3 reads CASSISGSGSVQFF. CDR3 nucleotides: TGTGCCAGTAGTATTAGCGGAAGCGGGAGCGTGCAGTTCTTC.

With regard to this clone: This CDR3 is also generated by other DNA sequences in the sample. J is TRBJ1-1 and V is TRBV19, with D maybe TRBD1 (5 bases). Deletions cut 2 bases from V and 1 base from J, with 11 bases between. Germline V gives CDR1 LNHDA, CDR2 SQIVND (reference sequence). This CDR3 comprises 15 residues. The CDR3, as DNA: TGTGCCAGTAGTATAAAGCAGGGATCGAACACTGAAGCTTTCTTT. Translated, it gives CASSIKQGSNTEAFF.

The chain uses TRBV28 and TRBJ1-5, with D possibly being TRBD1 (5 bases). The CDR3 consists of 14 residues. V was pared by 4 bases and J by 7 bases, with 14 bases between. In germline, CDR1 is MDHEN, CDR2 SYDVKM. CDR3 region: CASSSTIRAQPQHF. DNA for the CDR3: TGTGCCAGCAGTTCAACAATCAGGGCGCAGCCCCAGCATTTT. The entire variable domain, with the rest obtained from reference TRBV28 and TRBJ1-5, is as follows: DVKVTQSSRYLVKRTGEKVFLECVQDMDHENMFWYRQDPGLGLRLIYFSYDVKMKEKGDIPEGYSVSREKKERFSLILESASTNQTSMYLCASSSTIRAQPQHFGDGTRLSIL.

V and J are TRBV3-1 (or the pseudogene TRBV3-2) and TRBJ1-1; D may be TRBD1 (6 bases). Per the germline V gene, CDR1 is LGHDT and CDR2 is YNNKEL (reference sequence). Trimming pared 3 bases from V and 4 bases from J, leaving 18 bases between. The CDR3 totals 16 residues. The CDR3 region is CASSHPPGLGGTEAFF. In nucleotides, the CDR3 is TGTGCCAGCAGCCATCCCCCAGGGTTAGGGGGCACTGAAGCTTTCTTT.

The chain recombines TRBV30 with TRBJ1-1; 9 bases map to TRBD1. The CDR3 has 15 residues. Unmatched junction bases numbered 5, after V lost 2 bases and J lost 1 base. Germline loops: CDR1 GTSNPN, CDR2 SVGIG (reference sequence). The CDR3 sequence: CAWSMGTGRNTEAFF. The CDR3 DNA is TGTGCCTGGAGTATGGGGACAGGGAGGAACACTGAAGCTTTCTTT. Full variable domain (remainder filled in from reference TRBV30 and TRBJ1-1): SQTIHQWPATLVQPVGSPLSLECTVEGTSNPNLYWYRQAAGRGLQLLFYSVGIGQISSEVPQNLSASRPQDRQFILSSKKLLLSDSGFYLCAWSMGTGRNTEAFFGQGTRLTVV.

This sequence joins TRBV9 and TRBJ2-3; 8 nucleotides agree with TRBD2. Per the germline V gene, CDR1 is SGDLS and CDR2 is YYNGEE. The length of the CDR3 is 15 residues. The V segment lost 3 bases and the J segment 1 base; nucleotides outside the gene matches: 4. The CDR3 bases are TGTGCCAGCAGCGGGGGCGGGGGGCGCACAGATACGCAGTATTTT. Encoded protein: CASSGGGGRTDTQYF. The full variable domain, with the rest looked up from reference TRBV9 and TRBJ2-3, is DSGVTQTPKHLITATGQRVTLRCSPRSGDLSVYWYQQSLDQGLQFLIQYYNGEERAKGNILERFSAQQFPDLHSELNLSSLELGDSALYFCASSGGGGRTDTQYFGPGTRLTVL.